The TCR beta chain described here comes from a study of spatial heterogeneity in lung cancer. Study-level information: Researchers sequenced follow-up PBMC samples if they had them, and these came a median of around two years after resection.

This clonotype occurred many times. A unique molecular identifier was carried by every single TCR cDNA molecule. TCRdb recomputed calls from the 5' RACE reads with MiXCR, one row per CDR3 protein. Among over 70,000 distinct CDR3 sequences, 8% to 9.5% were seen once, and the ten largest hold roughly 1.9%. This CDR3 is built from 16 residues. Germline V gives CDR1 SEHNR, CDR2 FQNEAQ (reference sequence). Trimming pared 4 bases from V and 1 base from J, leaving 14 bases between. Documented time point: blood at routine non-recurrence follow-up after resection. The study sequenced unsorted whole RNA from tumor, nontumor lung or frozen PBMC.

Here the sequenced sample was PBMCs, taken at follow-up. The TCR was taken from a female donor with early-stage non-small cell lung cancer. This chain links TRBV7-9 with TRBJ1-3, with D hard to call. The CDR3 DNA is TGTGCCAGCAGCTCCCTTACGGGGAAATCTGGAAACACCATATATTTT. It codes for CASSSLTGKSGNTIYF.